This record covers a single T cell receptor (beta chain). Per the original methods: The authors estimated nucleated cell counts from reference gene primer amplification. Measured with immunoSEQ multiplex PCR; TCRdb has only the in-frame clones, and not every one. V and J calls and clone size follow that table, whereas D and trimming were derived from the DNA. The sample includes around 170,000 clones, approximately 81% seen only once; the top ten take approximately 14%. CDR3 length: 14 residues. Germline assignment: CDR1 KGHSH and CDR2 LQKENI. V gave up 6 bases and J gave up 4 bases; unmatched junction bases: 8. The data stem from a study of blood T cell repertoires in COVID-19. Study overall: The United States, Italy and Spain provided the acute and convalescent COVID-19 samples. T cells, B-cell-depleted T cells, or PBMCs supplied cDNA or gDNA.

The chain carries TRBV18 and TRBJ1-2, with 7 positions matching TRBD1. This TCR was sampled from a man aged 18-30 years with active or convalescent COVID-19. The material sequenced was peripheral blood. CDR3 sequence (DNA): TGTGCCAGCTCCACTAGGTGGGACAGCTATGGCTACACCTTC. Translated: CASSTRWDSYGYTF.